The 14 T cell receptor beta chains in this list originate from one sample, sequenced in a study of vaccination effects on CD4 cells after COVID-19 (dated 2022 in TCRdb). In the ViraFEST assay, PBMC were stimulated with viral peptide pools, and antigen-specific CD4+ T cell clonotypes were then identified by expansion using TCR sequencing. After around 11 days of culture, CD4+ T cells were isolated with the EasySep CD4+ T cell isolation kit. Negative nucleocapsid antibody results before and after vaccination confirmed that the healthy vaccine recipients had no prior SARS-CoV-2 infection. These TCRs' antigens remain unknown. The library was prepared using the immunoSEQ multiplex PCR assay. This immuneACCESS table, as held by TCRdb, lists in-frame sequences with V and J called but not all clones. Of the missing ones, under half trace to an unresolved V gene in checked studies; the others have no known cause. Within this sample are about 73,000 clones, with 60% to 75% of them counted one time only. About 3.2% of the sample is held by the ten biggest clonotypes.

Here the sequenced sample was CD4+ T cells from PBMCs cultured with HCoV-NL63 spike peptides, taken before COVID-19 vaccination. Per the publication, the cell subset or site label means: HCoV-NL63 spike overlapping peptide pool stimulation. The receptor set was obtained from a human donor who received a COVID-19 vaccine.

CDR3 nucleotide sequence: TGTGCCAGCAGTGGTAGGGTCGGTGGGGCTAATGAAAAACTGTTTTTT. This encodes CASSGRVGGANEKLFF. J is TRBJ1-4 and V is TRBV2; D gene uncertain. The V and J ends lost 4 bases and 3 bases respectively, with 15 bases between them. There are 16 residues in the CDR3. Germline CDR1 SNHLY, CDR2 FYNNEI.

This chain joins TRBV7-3 and TRBJ2-1, with TRBD1 identical over 8 bases. Germline V gives CDR1 SGHTA, CDR2 FQGTGA. Trimming took 0 bases from V and 0 from J; bases not matched to a gene: 13. CDR3 length: 20 amino acids. Here the CDR3 reads CASSLTAGGLFPSSYNEQFF. The CDR3 bases are TGTGCCAGCAGCTTAACAGCAGGGGGCCTTTTCCCTAGCTCCTACAATGAGCAGTTCTTC.

This clone showed up just a few times. J is TRBJ1-4 and V is TRBV6-5; 8 positions agree with TRBD1. CDR3 size: 14 residues. CDR1 and CDR2 (germline): MNHEY, SVGAGI. The trim removed 7 bases at V and 3 bases at J, leaving 4 bases unmatched. CDR3 residues: CASTADRANEKLFF. Written as DNA, the CDR3 is TGTGCCAGCACCGCGGACAGGGCTAATGAAAAACTGTTTTTT.

Only a few counts were recorded for this clone. The rearrangement links TRBV7-9 to TRBJ1-1; D is possibly TRBD1 (6 bases). The germline gives CDR1 SEHNR, CDR2 FQNEAQ (reference sequence). This CDR3 comprises 14 residues. V was cut by 6 bases and J by 4 bases, with 15 bases left in between. CDR3 region: CASRPDSSTTEAFF. The DNA of the CDR3 is TGTGCCAGCAGACCGGACAGCTCTACCACTGAAGCTTTCTTT.

The V gene is TRBV27, the J gene TRBJ2-5; unclear D gene. This CDR3 spans 14 amino acids. V was trimmed by 6 bases and J by 2 bases, leaving 13 bases between them. The germline V gene has CDR1 MNHEY and CDR2 SMNVEV (reference sequence). The CDR3 region is CASSSSLHQETQYF. Here the CDR3 DNA reads TGTGCCAGCAGCTCCTCGCTACATCAAGAGACCCAGTACTTC.

The chain couples TRBV11-1 to TRBJ2-1; TRBD2 might be the D (5 bases). Trimming removed 2 bases at V and 7 bases at J, with 15 bases between. Germline assignment: CDR1 SGHAT and CDR2 FQDESV (reference sequence). The CDR3 sequence is 15 residues long. CDR3 bases: TGTGCCAGCAGCTTAATTCCGGGGTTGGAAAATGAGCAGTTCTTC. Protein product: CASSLIPGLENEQFF. Full variable domain (remainder filled in from reference TRBV11-1 and TRBJ2-1): EAEVAQSPRYKITEKSQAVAFWCDPISGHATLYWYRQILGQGPELLVQFQDESVVDDSQLPKDRFSAERLKGVDSTLKIQPAELGDSAMYLCASSLIPGLENEQFFGPGTRLTVL.

V is TRBV7-2 and J is TRBJ2-4; possibly TRBD1 for D (6 bases). This CDR3 has 15 residues. V dropped 9 bases and J dropped 5 bases, with 20 bases sitting between them. Germline loops: CDR1 SGHTA, CDR2 FQGNSA. CDR3 protein: CASALQWGPENIQYF. In DNA form, the CDR3 reads TGTGCCAGTGCCCTTCAGTGGGGGCCGGAAAACATTCAGTACTTC.

J is TRBJ2-1 and V is TRBV14, with D possibly TRBD1 on 5 matching bases. Germline-derived CDR1 and CDR2 are SGHDN and FVKESK. V lost 5 bases and J 4 bases, leaving 12 bases between the germline ends. The CDR3 spans 14 residues. CDR3 DNA sequence: TGTGCCAGCAGCAAACGGACAATATACAATGAGCAGTTCTTC. This codes for CASSKRTIYNEQFF. Using reference TRBV14 and TRBJ2-1 for the parts outside the CDR3, the full variable domain is EAGVTQFPSHSVIEKGQTVTLRCDPISGHDNLYWYRRVMGKEIKFLLHFVKESKQDESGMPNNRFLAERTGGTYSTLKVQPAELEDSGVYFCASSKRTIYNEQFFGPGTRLTVL.

The chain couples TRBV12-3 or TRBV12-4 to TRBJ2-3, with 10 bases that match TRBD2. The CDR3 runs 13 residues. V lost 7 bases to trimming and J lost 6 bases; unmatched junction nucleotides: 4. The CDR3 reads CASKLAGGDTQYF. The DNA for the CDR3 is TGTGCCAGCAAGTTAGCGGGGGGTGATACGCAGTATTTT.

V usage is TRBV5-4 and J usage is TRBJ1-1; D unclear. V dropped 2 bases and J dropped 0 bases, with 5 bases sitting between them. This CDR3 is built from 13 residues. Germline loops: CDR1 SGHNT, CDR2 YYREEE (reference sequence). This CDR3 is CASSFGMNTEAFF. Written as DNA, the CDR3 is TGTGCCAGCAGCTTCGGGATGAACACTGAAGCTTTCTTT.

The chain combines TRBV24-1 with TRBJ1-2, with D unclear. The V end lost 3 bases, the J end lost 5 bases, and 6 bases lay between the germline ends. The germline V gene encodes CDR1 KGHDR and CDR2 SFDVKD. The CDR3 is made up of 12 amino acids. The CDR3 sequence: CATSDQRYGYTF. The DNA for the CDR3 is TGTGCCACCAGTGATCAGAGGTATGGCTACACCTTC.

This chain links TRBV6-5 with TRBJ1-2; no clear D. Trimming removed 8 bases from V and 4 bases from J, with 14 bases in between. CDR1 and CDR2 (germline): MNHEY, SVGAGI. The CDR3 totals 13 residues. Here the CDR3 reads CASATRDGYGYTF. The CDR3 region has the DNA TGTGCCAGCGCGACGAGGGATGGCTATGGCTACACCTTC.

This chain joins TRBV25-1 and TRBJ2-1; perhaps D is TRBD1 or TRBD2 (5 bases each). This CDR3 comprises 15 residues. V lost 5 bases to trimming and J lost 4 bases, with 15 bases between them. CDR1 is MGHDK and CDR2 is SYGVNS in the germline V gene. CDR3 sequence reads: CASSSPGPLYNEQFF. The CDR3 DNA is TGTGCCAGCAGTTCGCCGGGACCGTTATACAATGAGCAGTTCTTC.

The chain carries TRBV5-1 and TRBJ2-1; no clear D gene. The germline CDR1 and CDR2 sequences are SGHRS and YFSETQ. The CDR3 runs 15 residues. V was trimmed by 0 bases and J by 2 bases, leaving 9 bases between them. The CDR3 region is CASSLELRTYNEQFF. DNA for the CDR3: TGCGCCAGCAGCTTGGAACTACGAACCTACAATGAGCAGTTCTTC.